This TCR beta chain was sequenced for a study of early T cells in non-severe SARS-CoV-2 infection. The overall study: Chains were unpaired, as sequencing was done on bulk RNA from unsorted whole blood. Study outcomes and limitations: Comparison of clonotypes with VDJdb favored anti-spike CD8 responses while missing private and CD4 specificities.

The length of the CDR3 is 12 residues. Germline V gene sequence: CDR1 MGHRA, CDR2 YSYEKL. The germline V and J ends were trimmed by 1 base and 7 bases, with 7 bases remaining between them. In this sample, this clonotype turned up many times. What it binds is not known. Individual cDNA molecules received unique molecular identifiers. TCRdb fed the 5' RACE reads into MiXCR, producing one record per CDR3 protein. The data hold some 90,000 distinct CDR3 sequences, with 14% to 15% observed a single time. The sample comprised whole blood. The clonotype was recovered from an adult who was a healthcare worker with PCR-confirmed SARS-CoV-2 infection or an uninfected control (not recorded which). The J gene is TRBJ1-1, the V gene TRBV4-1; no clear D. The CDR3 nucleotides are TGCGCCAGCAGCCAAGGCGCCGATGAAGCTTTCTTT. Protein product: CASSQGADEAFF.